The 10 T cell receptor beta chains listed next were all sequenced from one sample in a study of blood T cells in healthy people across ages. Together with a sample-barcoded 5' primer, a J-beta primer mix was included in a second PCR lasting roughly 6 to 12 cycles. TCRdb re-analysed the 5' RACE reads in MiXCR, keeping a single row per CDR3 protein. The repertoire consists of about 1.8 million distinct CDR3 sequences, with about 49% occurring once and the leading ten covering less than 2.5%. Input material: blood. These receptors were taken from a woman aged 40 to 50 in good health.

V gene TRBV5-1 combines with J gene TRBJ1-6; TRBD1 matches 9 bases. J lost 5 bases, V lost 4 bases, and 7 bases had no gene match. CDR1 is SGHRS and CDR2 is YFSETQ in the germline V gene. The CDR3 is 16 amino acids. This CDR3 is CASSLTTGGNNSPLHF. CDR3 bases: TGCGCCAGCAGCCTTACGACAGGGGGGAATAATTCACCCCTCCACTTT.

This clonotype appeared a few times. V usage is TRBV7-3 and J usage is TRBJ2-5; D is perhaps TRBD1 (5 bases). CDR3 length equals 13 residues. V was clipped by 2 bases and J by 5 bases, with 9 bases between them. From germline, CDR1 is SGHTA and CDR2 FQGTGA. The CDR3 DNA reads as TGTGCCAGCAGCTTATACCCAGGGGAGACCCAGTACTTC. Translated, it gives CASSLYPGETQYF.

This clonotype was seen a few times. V and J are TRBV6-2 or TRBV6-3 and TRBJ2-5; 9 bases agree with TRBD2. The CDR3 consists of 19 residues. Looked up from germline, CDR1 is MNHEY and CDR2 is SVGEGT. The V and J ends lost 0 bases and 2 bases, in that order; junction bases with no gene match: 13. CDR3 sequence reads: CASSYSRIGSSGVQETQYF. The CDR3 DNA is TGTGCCAGCAGTTACTCTCGGATCGGGTCTAGCGGGGTACAAGAGACCCAGTACTTC.

This sequence joins TRBV7-8 and TRBJ2-7; 10 bases fit TRBD2. V lost 5 bases, J lost 1 base, and 8 bases stayed unmatched. Per germline, CDR1 SGHVS and CDR2 FQNEAQ. The CDR3 extends over 16 amino acids. The DNA for the CDR3 is TGTGCCAGCAGCACAAGCGGGGGGGGCCTGTCCTACGAGCAGTACTTC. It specifies CASSTSGGGLSYEQYF.

This clonotype was detected a few times. V gene TRBV28 combines with J gene TRBJ2-4; TRBD1 is a possible D gene (5 bases). Germline lookup yields CDR1 MDHEN and CDR2 SYDVKM. V was cut by 3 bases and J by 0 bases, with 9 bases left in between. This CDR3 spans 15 amino acids. Written as DNA, the CDR3 is TGTGCCAGCAGTTTCAGGGCAACAGCCAAAAACATTCAGTACTTC. Translating it yields CASSFRATAKNIQYF.

This clonotype was detected a few times. V gene TRBV10-3 combines with J gene TRBJ1-2, with D possibly being TRBD1 (6 bases). Germline V lookup: CDR1 ENHRY, CDR2 SYGVKD. The CDR3 is 14 amino acids. Trimming left V 2 bases short and J 4 bases short, with 11 bases between. The CDR3 reads CAISEQGFTYGYTF. The CDR3 DNA reads TGTGCCATCAGTGAGCAGGGGTTCACCTATGGCTACACCTTC.

A single count supports this clonotype. The V and J genes are TRBV7-2 and TRBJ1-3; tentatively, D is TRBD1 (5 bases). The germline V gene has CDR1 SGHTA and CDR2 FQGNSA. Trimming removed 5 bases at V and 5 bases at J, with 22 bases between. CDR3 length: 17 residues. CDR3 loop: CASSPTGGTAGRNTIYF. CDR3 DNA sequence: TGTGCCAGCAGCCCCACGGGGGGGACGGCTGGAAGAAACACCATATATTTT.

The table lists this clonotype with a count of one. This rearrangement joins TRBV7-9 to TRBJ2-1; 8 bases map to TRBD1. V lost 4 bases, J lost 5 bases, and 4 bases stayed unmatched. The germline V gene has CDR1 SEHNR and CDR2 FQNEAQ (reference sequence). This CDR3 comprises 14 residues. CDR3 DNA sequence: TGTGCCAGCAGCTCCCCGGACAGGGACAATGAGCAGTTCTTC. Amino acids: CASSSPDRDNEQFF. Looking up the rest from reference TRBV7-9 and TRBJ2-1 gives the full variable domain: DTGVSQNPRHKITKRGQNVTFRCDPISEHNRLYWYRQTLGQGPEFLTYFQNEAQLEKSRLLSDRFSAERPKGSFSTLEIQRTEQGDSAMYLCASSSPDRDNEQFFGPGTRLTVL.

This clonotype was seen a handful of times. The CDR3 spells CASSPPGLAGAYEQYF. CDR3 nucleotide sequence: TGTGCCAGCTCACCTCCTGGACTAGCGGGGGCCTACGAGCAGTACTTC. The chain couples TRBV18 to TRBJ2-7, with TRBD2 matching 13 bases. Germline V gene lookup returns CDR1 KGHSH and CDR2 LQKENI. The CDR3 sequence is 16 residues long. The V segment lost 3 bases and the J segment 2 bases; nucleotides outside the gene matches: 4.

In its sample, this clonotype was seen a few times. The chain employs TRBV15 and TRBJ2-5; TRBD2 agrees at 8 bases. The germline V gene has CDR1 LNHNV and CDR2 YYDKDF (reference sequence). Trimming took 0 bases from V and 4 from J; bases not matched to a gene: 4. The CDR3 runs to 15 residues. CDR3 loop: CATSRDGSGGETQYF. The CDR3 coding sequence is TGTGCCACCAGCAGAGATGGGAGCGGGGGAGAGACCCAGTACTTC.